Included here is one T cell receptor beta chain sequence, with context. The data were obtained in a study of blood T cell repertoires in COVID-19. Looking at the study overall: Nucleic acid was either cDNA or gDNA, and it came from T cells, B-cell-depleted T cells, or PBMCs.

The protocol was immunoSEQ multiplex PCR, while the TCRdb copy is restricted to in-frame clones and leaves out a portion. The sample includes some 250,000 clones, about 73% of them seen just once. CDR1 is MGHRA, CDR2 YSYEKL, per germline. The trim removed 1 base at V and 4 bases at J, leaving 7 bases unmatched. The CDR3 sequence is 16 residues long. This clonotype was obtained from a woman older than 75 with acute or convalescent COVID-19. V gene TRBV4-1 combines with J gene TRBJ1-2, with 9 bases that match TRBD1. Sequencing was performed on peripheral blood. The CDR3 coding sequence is TGCGCCAGCAGCCAAGTATTGACAGGGGGAGGCTATGGCTACACCTTC. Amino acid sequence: CASSQVLTGGGYGYTF.